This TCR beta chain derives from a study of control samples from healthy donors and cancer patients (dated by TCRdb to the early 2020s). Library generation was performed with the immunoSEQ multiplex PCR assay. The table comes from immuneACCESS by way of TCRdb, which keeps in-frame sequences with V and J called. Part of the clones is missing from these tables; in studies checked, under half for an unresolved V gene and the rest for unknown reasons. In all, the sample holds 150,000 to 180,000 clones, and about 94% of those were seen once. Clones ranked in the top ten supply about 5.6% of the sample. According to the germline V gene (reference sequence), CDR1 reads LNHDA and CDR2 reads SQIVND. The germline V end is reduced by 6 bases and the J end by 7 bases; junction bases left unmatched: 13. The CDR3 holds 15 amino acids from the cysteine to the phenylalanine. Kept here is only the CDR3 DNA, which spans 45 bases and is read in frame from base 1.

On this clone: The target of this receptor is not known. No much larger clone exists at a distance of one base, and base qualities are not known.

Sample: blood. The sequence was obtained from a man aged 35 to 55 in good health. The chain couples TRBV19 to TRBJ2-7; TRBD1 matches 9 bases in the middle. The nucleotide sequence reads TGTGCCAGTAGCCAGCCGGGGGACAGGGTCGGGGAGCAGTACTTC. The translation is CASSQPGDRVGEQYF.